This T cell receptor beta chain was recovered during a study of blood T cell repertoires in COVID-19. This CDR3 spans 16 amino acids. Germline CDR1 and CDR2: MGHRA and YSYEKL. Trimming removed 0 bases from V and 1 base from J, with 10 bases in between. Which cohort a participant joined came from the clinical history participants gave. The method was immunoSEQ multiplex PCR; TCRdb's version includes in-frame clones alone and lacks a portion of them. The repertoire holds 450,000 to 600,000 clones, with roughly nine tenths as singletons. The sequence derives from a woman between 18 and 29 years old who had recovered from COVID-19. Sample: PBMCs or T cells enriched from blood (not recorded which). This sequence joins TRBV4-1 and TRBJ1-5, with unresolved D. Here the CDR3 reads CASSQESGGSNQPQHF. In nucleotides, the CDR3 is TGCGCCAGCAGCCAAGAATCGGGTGGGAGCAATCAGCCCCAGCATTTT.